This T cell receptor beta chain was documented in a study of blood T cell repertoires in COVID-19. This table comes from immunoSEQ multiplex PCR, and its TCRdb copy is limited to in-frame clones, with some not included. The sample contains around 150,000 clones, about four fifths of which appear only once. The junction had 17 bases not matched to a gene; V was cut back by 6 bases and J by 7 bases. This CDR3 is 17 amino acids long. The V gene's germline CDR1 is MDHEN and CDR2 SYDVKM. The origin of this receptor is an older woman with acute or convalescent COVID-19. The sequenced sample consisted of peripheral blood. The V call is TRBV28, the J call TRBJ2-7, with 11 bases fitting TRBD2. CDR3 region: CASSYPFTSGSPKEQYF. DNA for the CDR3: TGTGCCAGCAGCTATCCATTTACTAGCGGGAGTCCGAAAGAGCAGTACTTC.